These 25 T cell receptor beta chains originate from one sample sequenced in a study of blood T cell repertoires in COVID-19. Measured with immunoSEQ multiplex PCR; TCRdb has only the in-frame clones, and not every one. The sample includes about 69,000 clones, 79% of them seen just once. The sequenced material came from peripheral blood. The origin of the receptors is a man aged 60 to 75 with acute or convalescent COVID-19.

The CDR3 DNA is TGTGCCAGCAGCCAACAAGCAACTAATGAAAAACTGTTTTTT. It encodes CASSQQATNEKLFF. The rearrangement uses TRBV9 and TRBJ1-4, with D unclear. The length of the CDR3 is 14 residues. Germline assignment: CDR1 SGDLS and CDR2 YYNGEE. V lost 4 bases and J 0 bases, leaving 7 bases between the germline ends. Complete variable domain (other parts from reference TRBV9 and TRBJ1-4): DSGVTQTPKHLITATGQRVTLRCSPRSGDLSVYWYQQSLDQGLQFLIQYYNGEERAKGNILERFSAQQFPDLHSELNLSSLELGDSALYFCASSQQATNEKLFFGSGTQLSVL.

The CDR3 nucleotides read TGCGCCAGCAGCTTGACCGTCGGACAGGTAGGCAATGAGCAGTTCTTC. It yields the protein CASSLTVGQVGNEQFF. The V gene is TRBV5-1, the J gene TRBJ2-1, with 7 bases aligning to TRBD1. This CDR3 region has 16 residues. J lost 6 bases, V lost 1 base, and 10 bases had no gene match. Germline V CDR1 and CDR2: SGHRS, YFSETQ.

The genes are TRBV6-5 and TRBJ1-1; no definite D call. The CDR3 runs to 15 residues. CDR1 is MNHEY and CDR2 is SVGAGI in the germline V gene. V gave up 6 bases and J gave up 0 bases, with 14 bases separating them. The CDR3 loop is CASRIRPGMNTEAFF. CDR3 DNA: TGTGCCAGCAGGATTCGACCCGGGATGAACACTGAAGCTTTCTTT.

V and J are TRBV3-1 (or the pseudogene TRBV3-2) and TRBJ1-1; the D gene is possibly TRBD1 (6 bases). The germline V gene has CDR1 LGHDT and CDR2 YNNKEL (reference sequence). Trimming shortened V by 1 base and J by 6 bases, and 12 bases separated the two germline ends. This CDR3 is built from 14 residues. The CDR3 loop reads CASSQVGGNSEAFF. The CDR3 nucleotides are TGTGCCAGCAGCCAAGTAGGGGGAAACTCTGAAGCTTTCTTT.

The chain links TRBV14 to TRBJ2-1, with 11 bases aligning to TRBD1. After removal of 2 bases from V and 7 bases from J, the junction contained 7 bases not matched to a gene. The CDR3 extends over 16 amino acids. Germline V gene data show CDR1 as SGHDN and CDR2 as FVKESK. The CDR3 is CASSQPGQGAWNEQFF. The CDR3 DNA follows: TGTGCCAGCAGCCAACCTGGACAGGGGGCCTGGAATGAGCAGTTCTTC.

The V and J genes are TRBV5-6 and TRBJ2-5; D possibly corresponds to TRBD2 (5 bases). Per the germline V gene, CDR1 is SGHDT and CDR2 is YYEEEE. The CDR3 sequence is 12 residues long. Trimming took 5 bases from V and 7 from J, leaving 12 bases between them. The CDR3 DNA reads as TGTGCCAGCAGGGGCCTCCGGGGGACCCAGTACTTC. This encodes CASRGLRGTQYF.

The chain carries TRBV3-1 (or the pseudogene TRBV3-2) and TRBJ2-7; D is unresolved. Germline V CDR1 and CDR2: LGHDT, YNNKEL (reference sequence). This CDR3 has 14 amino acids. Trimming removed 1 base at V and 9 bases at J, with 16 bases between. The CDR3 nucleotides are TGTGCCAGCAGCCAAGGGCTATCCAACAGTCGGCAGTACTTC. Residues: CASSQGLSNSRQYF.

The CDR3 bases are TGTGCCAGCAGCCGGGACAGAGACTATAATTCACCCCTCCACTTT. Translating it yields CASSRDRDYNSPLHF. The chain combines TRBV7-6 with TRBJ1-6; 7 nucleotides line up with TRBD1. The germline CDR1 and CDR2 sequences are SGHVS and FNYEAQ. The CDR3 consists of 15 residues. Trimming cost V 5 bases and J 3 bases; bases outside gene matches: 4.

The chain uses TRBV27 and TRBJ1-4; perhaps TRBD1 as D (6 bases). Germline-derived CDR1 and CDR2 are MNHEY and SMNVEV (reference sequence). The CDR3 runs 15 residues. Deletions cut 4 bases from V and 3 bases from J, with 12 bases between. For the CDR3, the DNA is TGTGCCAGCAGTTCACAGGGAATTGCTAATGAAAAACTGTTTTTT. This sequence encodes CASSSQGIANEKLFF.

The chain recombines TRBV6-5 with TRBJ1-2, with D possibly TRBD1 on 5 matching bases. There are 13 residues in the CDR3. CDR1 and CDR2 from the germline V gene are MNHEY and SVGAGI. Trimming removed 6 bases at V and 2 bases at J, with 10 bases between. CDR3 bases: TGTGCCAGCAGGTCACAGGAAAACTATGGCTACACCTTC. Translating it yields CASRSQENYGYTF.

The chain couples TRBV2 to TRBJ1-2; 11 bases line up with TRBD1. The CDR3 contains 13 residues. V lost 6 bases and J lost 4; bases outside the gene matches: 1. Germline loops: CDR1 SNHLY, CDR2 FYNNEI. DNA of the CDR3: TGTGCCAGCAGGGACAGGGGGCCCTATGGCTACACCTTC. Translated, it gives CASRDRGPYGYTF.

This clone was counted only a few times. V usage is TRBV20-1 and J usage is TRBJ1-1; TRBD1 matches 9 bases. J was trimmed by 5 bases and V by 3 bases; bases with no gene match: 4. The CDR3 is 13 residues long. Looked up from germline, CDR1 is DFQATT and CDR2 is SNEGSKA (reference sequence). The CDR3 spells CSASETGGTEAFF. The CDR3 nucleotides are TGCAGTGCTAGTGAGACAGGGGGAACTGAAGCTTTCTTT.

V is TRBV9 and J is TRBJ1-2, with 8 bases fitting TRBD1. This CDR3 contains 15 residues. V was clipped by 4 bases and J by 0 bases; unmatched bases: 5. Germline CDR1 reads SGDLS; CDR2 reads YYNGEE. The CDR3, as DNA: TGTGCCAGCAGCTCAAGGACAGGGACTAACTATGGCTACACCTTC. It specifies CASSSRTGTNYGYTF.

V usage is TRBV29-1 and J usage is TRBJ1-1; D unclear. V was shortened by 8 bases and J by 3 bases, with 16 bases between the two germline ends. The CDR3 runs 13 residues. CDR1 and CDR2 from the germline V gene are SQVTM and ANQGSEA. Written as DNA, the CDR3 is TGCAGCTCCCTTCGGGGAATTGACACTGAAGCTTTCTTT. Its protein product is CSSLRGIDTEAFF.

This clone appeared a single time. The gene calls are TRBV6-2 or TRBV6-3 and TRBJ2-7; TRBD1 might be the D (6 bases). CDR3 length: 14 residues. CDR1 and CDR2 from the germline V gene are MNHEY and SVGEGT. V lost 5 bases, J lost 4 bases, and 15 bases lay in between. CDR3 loop: CASSNHRTAYEQYF. CDR3 nucleotide sequence: TGTGCCAGCAGTAACCATCGGACAGCTTACGAGCAGTACTTC.

DNA for the CDR3: TGTGCCAGCAGTTATGGGGCAGGATGGGGCTACACCTTC. Its protein is CASSYGAGWGYTF. This chain connects TRBV6-5 to TRBJ1-2, with a possible D match to TRBD1 (5 bases). The germline CDR1 and CDR2 sequences are MNHEY and SVGAGI. This CDR3 has 13 amino acids. V lost 3 bases and J 8 bases, leaving 13 bases between the germline ends.

The V and J genes are TRBV7-2 and TRBJ1-5; D call uncertain. Looked up from germline, CDR1 is SGHTA and CDR2 is FQGNSA. V was clipped by 2 bases and J by 0 bases, with 11 bases between them. This CDR3 contains 16 residues. CDR3 DNA sequence: TGTGCCAGCAGCTTATTGGGCACGGATAGCAATCAGCCCCAGCATTTT. The encoded protein is CASSLLGTDSNQPQHF.

The V gene is TRBV5-1, the J gene TRBJ1-2; 7 bases match TRBD1. With V trimmed by 9 bases and J by 7 bases, 15 bases remained unmatched. CDR3 length equals 14 residues. Germline CDR1 is SGHRS and CDR2 is YFSETQ. The CDR3 DNA is TGCGCCACCAACTTCGGTACAGGGGAACGTGGCTACACCTTC. Translation gives CATNFGTGERGYTF.

V and J are TRBV5-1 and TRBJ1-6; D possibly corresponds to TRBD1 (5 bases). This CDR3 has 19 amino acids. V lost 2 bases and J 0 bases, leaving 18 bases between the germline ends. Germline loops: CDR1 SGHRS, CDR2 YFSETQ. Here the CDR3 reads CASSFWASGESSYNSPLHF. The CDR3 region has the DNA TGCGCCAGCAGCTTTTGGGCCTCGGGGGAAAGCTCCTATAATTCACCCCTCCACTTT.

The chain uses TRBV7-3 and TRBJ2-5; D is perhaps TRBD2 (5 bases). The CDR3 is 13 residues long. Germline-derived CDR1 and CDR2 are SGHTA and FQGTGA. The ends were cut back, 3 bases at V and 3 bases at J, with 8 bases in the middle. CDR3 loop: CASSFTREETQYF. DNA for the CDR3: TGTGCCAGCAGCTTTACTAGGGAAGAGACCCAGTACTTC.

This chain joins TRBV11-3 and TRBJ2-7; TRBD2 aligns across 16 bases. This CDR3 is built from 18 residues. The junction had 10 bases not matched to a gene; V was cut back by 5 bases and J by 3 bases. Germline V CDR1 and CDR2: SGHNT, YENEEA. The CDR3: CASSPGTSGGARNYEQYF. CDR3 sequence (DNA): TGTGCCAGCAGCCCCGGGACTAGCGGGGGGGCTCGAAACTACGAGCAGTACTTC.

This chain links TRBV13 with TRBJ2-7; 8 bases are a match to TRBD1. V dropped 4 bases and J dropped 3; count of bases not matched to a gene: 5. The CDR3 covers 14 residues. Germline CDR1 reads PRHDT; CDR2 reads FYEKMQ (reference sequence). CDR3: CASSSGTGNYEQYF. Here the CDR3 DNA reads TGTGCCAGCAGCTCAGGGACAGGAAACTACGAGCAGTACTTC.

This rearrangement joins TRBV30 to TRBJ1-4; 8 positions match TRBD1. Unmatched junction bases numbered 7, after V lost 0 bases and J lost 4 bases. The CDR3 runs 16 residues. The germline V gene encodes CDR1 GTSNPN and CDR2 SVGIG (reference sequence). This chain's CDR3 is CAWSVRVGQGNEKLFF. CDR3 DNA: TGTGCCTGGAGTGTACGAGTTGGACAGGGTAATGAAAAACTGTTTTTT.

The V call is TRBV9, the J call TRBJ2-3; TRBD2 aligns across 8 bases. Germline trimming cut 2 bases from V and 2 bases from J; bases unmatched to any gene: 4. CDR1 SGDLS and CDR2 YYNGEE come from the germline V gene. CDR3 size: 15 residues. The CDR3 DNA follows: TGTGCCAGCAGCGTGGCGGGAGGCCACACAGATACGCAGTATTTT. Translating gives CASSVAGGHTDTQYF.

The chain combines TRBV7-6 with TRBJ2-1; 10 nucleotides align to TRBD1. The length of the CDR3 is 15 residues. The germline V gene encodes CDR1 SGHVS and CDR2 FNYEAQ. With V trimmed by 5 bases and J by 4 bases, 5 bases remained unmatched. DNA of the CDR3: TGTGCCAGCAGCGGTGGGACAGGGGTATACAATGAGCAGTTCTTC. Translating it yields CASSGGTGVYNEQFF.